This entry lists 5 T cell receptor beta chains sequenced from one sample in a study of blood T cell repertoires in COVID-19. Libraries were prepared by immunoSEQ multiplex PCR; TCRdb keeps only in-frame clonotypes and omits some of them. The sample includes some 310,000 clones, approximately 87% of them seen just once. The sample consisted of peripheral blood. The receptors were gathered from a woman aged 25 to 45 with COVID-19, enrolled during active disease.

This sequence joins TRBV5-1 and TRBJ2-7, with 10 bases identical to TRBD2. The germline CDR1 and CDR2 sequences are SGHRS and YFSETQ. J lost 1 base, V lost 3 bases, and 1 base had no gene match. This CDR3 is built from 14 residues. As DNA, the CDR3 is TGCGCCAGCAGCTCTAGCGGGAGTTCCTACGAGCAGTACTTC. Encoded protein: CASSSSGSSYEQYF.

V usage is TRBV5-1 and J usage is TRBJ2-7, with D perhaps matching TRBD1 (6 bases). The CDR3 loop spans 17 amino acids. Trimming took off 0 bases at V and 3 bases at J, with 19 bases between the two ends. Germline CDR1 and CDR2: SGHRS and YFSETQ. The CDR3 coding sequence is TGCGCCAGCAGCTTGGAACCTCCGGGACATCCTTACTACGAGCAGTACTTC. It specifies CASSLEPPGHPYYEQYF.

This clone was observed a single time. V usage is TRBV6-2 or TRBV6-3 and J usage is TRBJ2-5, with a weak D call TRBD2 (6 bases). V lost 2 bases and J lost 5, with 15 bases in between. From germline, CDR1 is MNHEY and CDR2 SVGEGT. This CDR3 has 15 residues. The CDR3 DNA sequence: TGTGCCAGCAGTTACCCTCGACTAGGTGGGGAGACCCAGTACTTC. The encoded protein is CASSYPRLGGETQYF.

The gene calls are TRBV19 and TRBJ2-1, with 11 positions matching TRBD2. V was clipped by 5 bases and J by 5 bases; unmatched bases: 11. The germline V gene has CDR1 LNHDA and CDR2 SQIVND (reference sequence). The CDR3 has 17 residues. The chain's CDR3 is CASSGLTSGIPHNEQFF. Here the CDR3 DNA reads TGTGCCAGTAGTGGTTTGACTAGCGGGATTCCCCACAATGAGCAGTTCTTC.

This chain joins TRBV19 and TRBJ2-7; no clear D gene. V lost 10 bases to trimming and J lost 5 bases, with 9 bases between them. Germline CDR1 LNHDA, CDR2 SQIVND (reference sequence). The length of the CDR3 is 10 residues. This CDR3 reads CATPRHEQYF. For the CDR3, the DNA is TGTGCCACCCCCCGTCACGAGCAGTACTTC. Filled out from reference TRBV19 and TRBJ2-7, the complete variable domain reads DGGITQSPKYLFRKEGQNVTLSCEQNLNHDAMYWYRQDPGQGLRLIYYSQIVNDFQKGDIAEGYSVSREKKESFPLTVTSAQKNPTAFYLCATPRHEQYFGPGTRLTVT.